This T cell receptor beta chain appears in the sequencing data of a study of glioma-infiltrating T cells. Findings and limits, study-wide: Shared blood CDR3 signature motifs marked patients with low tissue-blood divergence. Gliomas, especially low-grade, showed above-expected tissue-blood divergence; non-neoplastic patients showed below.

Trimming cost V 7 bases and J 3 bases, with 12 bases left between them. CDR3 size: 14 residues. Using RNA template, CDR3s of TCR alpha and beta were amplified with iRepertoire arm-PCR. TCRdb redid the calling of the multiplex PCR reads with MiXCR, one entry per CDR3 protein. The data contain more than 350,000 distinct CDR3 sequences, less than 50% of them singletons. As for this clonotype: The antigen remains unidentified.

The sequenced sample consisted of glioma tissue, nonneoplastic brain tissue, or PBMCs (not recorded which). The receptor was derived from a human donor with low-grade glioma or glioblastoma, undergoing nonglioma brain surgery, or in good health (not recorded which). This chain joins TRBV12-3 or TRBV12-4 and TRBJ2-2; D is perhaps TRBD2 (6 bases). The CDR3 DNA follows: TGTGCCAGCACCTCGGGGGAGGACACCGGGGAGCTGTTTTTT. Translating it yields CASTSGEDTGELFF.